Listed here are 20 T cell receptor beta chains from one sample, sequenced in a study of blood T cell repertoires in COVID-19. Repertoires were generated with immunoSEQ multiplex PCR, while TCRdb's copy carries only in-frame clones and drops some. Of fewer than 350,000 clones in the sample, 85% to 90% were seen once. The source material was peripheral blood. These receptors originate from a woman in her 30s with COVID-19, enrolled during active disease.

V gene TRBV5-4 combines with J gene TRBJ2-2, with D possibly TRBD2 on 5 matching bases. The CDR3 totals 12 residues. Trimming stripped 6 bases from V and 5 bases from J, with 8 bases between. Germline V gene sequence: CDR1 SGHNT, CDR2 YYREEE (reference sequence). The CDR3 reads CASTRGTGELFF. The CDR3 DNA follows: TGTGCCAGCACCCGGGGAACCGGGGAGCTGTTTTTT. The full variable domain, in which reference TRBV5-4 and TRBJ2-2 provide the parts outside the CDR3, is ETGVTQSPTHLIKTRGQQVTLRCSSQSGHNTVSWYQQALGQGPQFIFQYYREEENGRGNFPPRFSGLQFPNYSSELNVNALELDDSALYLCASTRGTGELFFGEGSRLTVL.

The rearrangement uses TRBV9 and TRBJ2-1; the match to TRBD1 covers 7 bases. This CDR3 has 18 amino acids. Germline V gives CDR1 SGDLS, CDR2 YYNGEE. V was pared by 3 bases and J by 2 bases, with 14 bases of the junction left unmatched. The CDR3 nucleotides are TGTGCCAGCAGCGACCACCACAGGGGCGCTATAACCTACAATGAGCAGTTCTTC. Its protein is CASSDHHRGAITYNEQFF.

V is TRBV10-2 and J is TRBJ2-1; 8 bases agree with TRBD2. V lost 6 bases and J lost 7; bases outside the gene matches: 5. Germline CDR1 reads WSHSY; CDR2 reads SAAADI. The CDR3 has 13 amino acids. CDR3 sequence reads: CASRGAGVNEQFF. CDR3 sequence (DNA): TGCGCCAGCAGGGGAGCGGGGGTGAATGAGCAGTTCTTC.

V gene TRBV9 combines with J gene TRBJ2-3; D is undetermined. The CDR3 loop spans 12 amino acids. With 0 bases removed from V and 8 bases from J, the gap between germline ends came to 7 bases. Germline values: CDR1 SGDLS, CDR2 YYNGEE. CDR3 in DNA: TGTGCCAGCAGCGTAGCAGGTGCTACGCAGTATTTT. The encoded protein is CASSVAGATQYF.

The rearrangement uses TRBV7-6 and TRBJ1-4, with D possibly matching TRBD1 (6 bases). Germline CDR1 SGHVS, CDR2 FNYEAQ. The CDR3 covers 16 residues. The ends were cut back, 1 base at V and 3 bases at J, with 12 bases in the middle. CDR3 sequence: CASSLGNRVANEKLFF. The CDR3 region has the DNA TGTGCCAGCAGCTTAGGAAACAGGGTAGCTAATGAAAAACTGTTTTTT.

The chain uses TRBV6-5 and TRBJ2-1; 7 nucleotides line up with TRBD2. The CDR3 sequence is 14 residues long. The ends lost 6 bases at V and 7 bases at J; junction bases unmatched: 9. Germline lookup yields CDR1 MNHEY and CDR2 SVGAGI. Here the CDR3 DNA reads TGTGCCAGCAGACGGACGCGGGGGAGGAATGAGCAGTTCTTC. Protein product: CASRRTRGRNEQFF.

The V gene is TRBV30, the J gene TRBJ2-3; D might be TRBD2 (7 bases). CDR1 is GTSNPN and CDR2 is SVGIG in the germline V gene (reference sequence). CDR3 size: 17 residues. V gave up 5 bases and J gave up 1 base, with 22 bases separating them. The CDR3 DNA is TGTGCCTGGTTACGAGGGGGGGCCTTCTCGCGCACAGATACGCAGTATTTT. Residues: CAWLRGGAFSRTDTQYF.

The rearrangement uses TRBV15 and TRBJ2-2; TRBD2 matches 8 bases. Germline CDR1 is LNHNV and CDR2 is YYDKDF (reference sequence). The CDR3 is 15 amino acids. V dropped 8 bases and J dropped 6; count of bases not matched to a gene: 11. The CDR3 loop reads CATSSGSNYPGELFF. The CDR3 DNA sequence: TGTGCCACCTCTAGCGGGTCAAATTATCCCGGGGAGCTGTTTTTT. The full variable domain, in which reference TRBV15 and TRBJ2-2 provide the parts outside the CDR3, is DAMVIQNPRYQVTQFGKPVTLSCSQTLNHNVMYWYQQKSSQAPKLLFHYYDKDFNNEADTPDNFQSRRPNTSFCFLDIRSPGLGDTAMYLCATSSGSNYPGELFFGEGSRLTVL.

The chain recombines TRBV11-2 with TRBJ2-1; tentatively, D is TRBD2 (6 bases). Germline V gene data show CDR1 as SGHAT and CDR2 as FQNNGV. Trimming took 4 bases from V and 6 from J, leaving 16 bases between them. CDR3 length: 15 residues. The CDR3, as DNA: TGTGCCAGCAGCTGGGGGAGGCAGGGTCTCAATGAGCAGTTCTTC. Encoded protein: CASSWGRQGLNEQFF.

The CDR3 here is CASSASWRGTEAFF. The CDR3 DNA follows: TGTGCCAGCAGCGCTAGTTGGCGGGGGACTGAAGCTTTCTTT. This chain uses TRBV5-8 with TRBJ1-1; a possible D gene is TRBD1 (5 bases). Looked up from germline, CDR1 is SGHTS and CDR2 is YDEGEE. The CDR3 is made up of 14 amino acids. V lost 4 bases, J lost 5 bases, and 15 bases lay in between. The full variable domain, its missing parts supplied by reference TRBV5-8 and TRBJ1-1, is EAGVTQSPTHLIKTRGQQATLRCSPISGHTSVYWYQQALGLGLQFLLWYDEGEERNRGNFPPRFSGRQFPNYSSELNVNALELEDSALYLCASSASWRGTEAFFGQGTRLTVV.

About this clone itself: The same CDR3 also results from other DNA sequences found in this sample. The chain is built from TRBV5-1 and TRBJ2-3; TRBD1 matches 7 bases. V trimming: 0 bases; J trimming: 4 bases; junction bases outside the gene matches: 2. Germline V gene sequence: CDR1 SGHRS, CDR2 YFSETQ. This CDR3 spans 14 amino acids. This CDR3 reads CASSLGQGADTQYF. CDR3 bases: TGCGCCAGCAGCTTGGGGCAGGGGGCAGATACGCAGTATTTT.

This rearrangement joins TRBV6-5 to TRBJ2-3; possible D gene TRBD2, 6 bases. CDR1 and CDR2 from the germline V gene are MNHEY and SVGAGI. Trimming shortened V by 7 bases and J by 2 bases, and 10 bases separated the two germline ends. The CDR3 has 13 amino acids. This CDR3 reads CASKAGLTDTQYF. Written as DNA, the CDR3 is TGTGCCAGCAAGGCGGGGCTCACAGATACGCAGTATTTT.

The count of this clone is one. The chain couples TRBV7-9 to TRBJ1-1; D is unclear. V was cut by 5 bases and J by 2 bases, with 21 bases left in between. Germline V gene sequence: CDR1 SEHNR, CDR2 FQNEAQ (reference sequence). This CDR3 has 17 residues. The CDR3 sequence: CASSPITTSSFNTEAFF. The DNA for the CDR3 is TGTGCCAGCAGCCCTATAACTACAAGTTCCTTTAACACTGAAGCTTTCTTT.

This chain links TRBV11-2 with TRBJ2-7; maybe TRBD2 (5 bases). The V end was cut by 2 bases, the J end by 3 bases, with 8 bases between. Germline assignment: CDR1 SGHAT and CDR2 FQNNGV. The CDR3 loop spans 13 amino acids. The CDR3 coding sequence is TGTGCCAGCAGCTTAATTCGGGGCTACGAGCAGTACTTC. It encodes CASSLIRGYEQYF.

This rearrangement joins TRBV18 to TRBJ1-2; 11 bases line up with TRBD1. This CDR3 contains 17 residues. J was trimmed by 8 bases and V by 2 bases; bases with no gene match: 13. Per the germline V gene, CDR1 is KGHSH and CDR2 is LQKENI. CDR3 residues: CASSPSPGQGAPRGYTF. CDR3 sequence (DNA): TGTGCCAGCTCACCATCGCCCGGACAGGGGGCTCCACGGGGCTACACCTTC.

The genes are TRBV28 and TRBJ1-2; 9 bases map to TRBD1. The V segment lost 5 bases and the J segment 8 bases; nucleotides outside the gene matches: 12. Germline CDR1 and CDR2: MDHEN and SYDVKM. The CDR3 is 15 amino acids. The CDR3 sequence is CASSVSYRGQGGYTF. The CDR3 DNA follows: TGTGCCAGCAGTGTAAGCTACAGGGGGCAGGGGGGCTACACCTTC.

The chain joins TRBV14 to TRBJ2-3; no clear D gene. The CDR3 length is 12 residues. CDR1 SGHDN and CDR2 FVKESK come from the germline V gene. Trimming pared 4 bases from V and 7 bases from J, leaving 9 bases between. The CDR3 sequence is CASSPVLHTQYF. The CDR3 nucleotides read TGTGCCAGCAGCCCCGTCCTCCATACGCAGTATTTT.

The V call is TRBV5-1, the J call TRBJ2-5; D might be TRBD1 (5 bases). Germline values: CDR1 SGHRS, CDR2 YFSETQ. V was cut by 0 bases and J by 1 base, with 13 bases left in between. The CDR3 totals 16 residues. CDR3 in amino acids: CASSLAVLRGQETQYF. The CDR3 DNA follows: TGCGCCAGCAGCTTGGCCGTCCTAAGGGGCCAAGAGACCCAGTACTTC.

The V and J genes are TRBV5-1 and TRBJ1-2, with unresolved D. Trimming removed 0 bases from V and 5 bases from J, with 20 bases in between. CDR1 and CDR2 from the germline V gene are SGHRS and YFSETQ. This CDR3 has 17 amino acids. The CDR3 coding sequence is TGCGCCAGCAGCTTGGGCCCGGTGGCAGTAACGGGATATGGCTACACCTTC. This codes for CASSLGPVAVTGYGYTF.

Here the CDR3 DNA reads TGCGCCAGCAGCCGACTAGCGGGGGGAGCGAACGAGCAGTTCTTC. Amino acid sequence: CASSRLAGGANEQFF. The chain is built from TRBV4-1 and TRBJ2-1; TRBD2 agrees at 13 bases. Germline CDR1 reads MGHRA; CDR2 reads YSYEKL. Trimming cost V 4 bases and J 10 bases; bases outside gene matches: 7. The CDR3 length is 15 residues.